A single sample gave rise to the 5 T cell receptor beta chains below, sequenced in a study of control samples from healthy donors and cancer patients. Here immunoSEQ multiplex PCR was the method, and the copy in TCRdb shows in-frame clones only, minus some. The sample holds about 98,000 clones; around 80% are singletons and the top ten take 1.5% to 2.5%. Source material: blood. The receptor source for this set is a man aged 60 to 75 in good health.

The chain employs TRBV29-1 and TRBJ2-3; 7 bases line up with TRBD1. CDR1 and CDR2 from the germline V gene are SQVTM and ANQGSEA. The J segment lost 2 bases and the V segment lost 7 bases, leaving 6 bases of the junction unmatched. This CDR3 has 13 residues. For the CDR3, the DNA is TGCAGCGCTAAGGGACAGCACACAGATACGCAGTATTTT. This gives the protein CSAKGQHTDTQYF.

This rearrangement joins TRBV11-3 to TRBJ2-5; 11 bases agree with TRBD2. The CDR3 is 16 residues long. The V and J ends lost 4 bases and 1 base, in that order; junction bases with no gene match: 5. Germline CDR1 is SGHNT and CDR2 is YENEEA. The CDR3 sequence: CASSSVGTSGQETQYF. Written as DNA, the CDR3 is TGTGCCAGCAGCTCAGTGGGGACTAGCGGCCAAGAGACCCAGTACTTC.

This chain links TRBV29-1 with TRBJ1-5; a weak D match, TRBD1 (5 bases). Trimming removed 7 bases from V and 0 bases from J, with 10 bases in between. The germline gives CDR1 SQVTM, CDR2 ANQGSEA. This CDR3 comprises 13 residues. The CDR3 here is CSATENSNQPQHF. The CDR3 bases are TGCAGCGCGACAGAAAATAGCAATCAGCCCCAGCATTTT.

The genes are TRBV5-1 and TRBJ2-4; TRBD1 or TRBD2 may be the D gene (6 bases each). The CDR3 sequence is 14 residues long. Per the germline V gene, CDR1 is SGHRS and CDR2 is YFSETQ. With 5 bases removed from V and 1 base from J, the gap between germline ends came to 10 bases. The DNA of the CDR3 is TGCGCCAGCAGTAGGGGGGAGGCCAAAAACATTCAGTACTTC. Encoded protein: CASSRGEAKNIQYF.

V and J are TRBV7-6 and TRBJ2-5; the match to TRBD2 covers 7 bases. V gave up 1 base and J gave up 9 bases; unmatched junction bases: 8. CDR1 is SGHVS and CDR2 is FNYEAQ in the germline V gene. CDR3 length: 14 amino acids. DNA for the CDR3: TGTGCCAGCAGCTTAGGTGGGGGAAGCGGGGCCCAGTACTTC. Its translation: CASSLGGGSGAQYF.